The 18 T cell receptor beta chains given below trace back to one sample, sequenced in a study of blood T cell repertoires in COVID-19. Here immunoSEQ multiplex PCR was the method, and the copy in TCRdb shows in-frame clones only, minus some. The data contain some 490,000 clones, approximately 91% of them singletons. Sequenced material: PBMCs or T cells enriched from blood (not recorded which). The receptors here all came from an older woman who had recovered from COVID-19.

This clone has just one count. The chain joins TRBV6-4 to TRBJ2-1; D may be TRBD2 (5 bases). The ends were cut back, 0 bases at V and 6 bases at J, with 6 bases in the middle. CDR3 length: 13 amino acids. CDR1 MRHNA and CDR2 SNTAGT come from the germline V gene. CDR3 coding DNA: TGTGCCAGCAGTGACTCGGAGGTCAATGAGCAGTTCTTC. Amino acids: CASSDSEVNEQFF.

To note about this clone: The sample carries other DNA sequences with the same CDR3. Written as DNA, the CDR3 is TGCGCCAGCAGCTTGGAGGCAGGAGGAAATGAAAAACTGTTTTTT. Protein product: CASSLEAGGNEKLFF. The V call is TRBV5-1, the J call TRBJ1-4; D is ambiguous. Germline CDR1 and CDR2: SGHRS and YFSETQ. The CDR3 runs to 15 residues. The ends were cut back, 0 bases at V and 5 bases at J, with 11 bases in the middle.

V is TRBV9 and J is TRBJ2-3, with TRBD2 matching 7 bases. The CDR3 totals 16 residues. In germline, CDR1 is SGDLS, CDR2 YYNGEE. V was pared by 4 bases and J by 2 bases, with 10 bases of the junction left unmatched. The CDR3: CASSLLSGAITDTQYF. CDR3 nucleotide sequence: TGTGCCAGCAGCCTTCTAAGCGGGGCGATCACAGATACGCAGTATTTT.

This clone was seen once. Within the sample, other DNA sequences also encode this same CDR3. The chain carries TRBV27 and TRBJ1-6; D may be TRBD1 (6 bases). CDR1 MNHEY and CDR2 SMNVEV come from the germline V gene (reference sequence). The CDR3 sequence is 14 residues long. V lost 6 bases, J lost 6 bases, and 12 bases lay in between. The CDR3 sequence: CASSPNRANSPLHF. DNA for the CDR3: TGTGCCAGCAGCCCAAACAGGGCTAATTCACCCCTCCACTTT.

The rearrangement links TRBV7-8 to TRBJ2-3; D uncertain. This CDR3 contains 13 residues. Germline values: CDR1 SGHVS, CDR2 FQNEAQ. V was shortened by 4 bases and J by 10 bases, with 15 bases between the two germline ends. The CDR3 DNA follows: TGTGCCAGCAGCTCGGTTCCTACGGTTGCGCAGTATTTT. Residues: CASSSVPTVAQYF.

The CDR3 coding sequence is TGTGCCAGCAGCTCGCCCGGGGGGGGGTACAATGAGCAGTTCTTC. This gives the protein CASSSPGGGYNEQFF. V usage is TRBV5-4 and J usage is TRBJ2-1, with 8 bases lining up with TRBD2. Germline loops: CDR1 SGHNT, CDR2 YYREEE (reference sequence). The V and J ends lost 3 bases and 4 bases, in that order; junction bases with no gene match: 6. The CDR3 is 15 residues long.

The chain recombines TRBV11-2 with TRBJ1-2; TRBD1 is a possible D gene (5 bases). The CDR3 loop spans 13 amino acids. Trimming took off 3 bases at V and 2 bases at J, with 7 bases between the two ends. Germline assignment: CDR1 SGHAT and CDR2 FQNNGV. The CDR3 coding sequence is TGTGCCAGCAGCTTTAACAGGAACTATGGCTACACCTTC. Translating gives CASSFNRNYGYTF. Looking up the rest from reference TRBV11-2 and TRBJ1-2 gives the full variable domain: EAGVAQSPRYKIIEKRQSVAFWCNPISGHATLYWYQQILGQGPKLLIQFQNNGVVDDSQLPKDRFSAERLKGVDSTLKIQPAKLEDSAVYLCASSFNRNYGYTFGSGTRLTVV.

This chain uses TRBV10-2 with TRBJ1-5; tentatively, D is TRBD1 (6 bases). Germline CDR1 reads WSHSY; CDR2 reads SAAADI. V lost 4 bases to trimming and J lost 5 bases, with 9 bases between them. The CDR3 totals 13 residues. The CDR3 DNA follows: TGCGCCAGCAGTGTTAAGGGGGATCAGCCCCAGCATTTT. Translating gives CASSVKGDQPQHF.

The rearrangement uses TRBV29-1 and TRBJ2-7, with 8 bases aligning to TRBD1. Germline values: CDR1 SQVTM, CDR2 ANQGSEA. With 5 bases clipped from V and 3 bases from J, the junction kept 21 bases outside the gene matches. The CDR3 consists of 18 residues. CDR3 residues: CSVFPGQGNDDPFYEQYF. The CDR3 DNA sequence: TGCAGCGTTTTTCCCGGACAGGGAAACGATGATCCTTTCTACGAGCAGTACTTC.

The chain joins TRBV7-2 to TRBJ2-3; 13 nucleotides line up with TRBD2. CDR3 length: 19 residues. The V segment lost 3 bases and the J segment 2 bases; nucleotides outside the gene matches: 11. CDR1 and CDR2 from the germline V gene are SGHTA and FQGNSA. DNA of the CDR3: TGTGCCAGCAGCTTCGGACTAGCGGGGGAGAAACTATACACAGATACGCAGTATTTT. Translated, it gives CASSFGLAGEKLYTDTQYF.

V gene TRBV21-1 combines with J gene TRBJ2-7; TRBD2 is the table's D call, not checked against the DNA. TRBV21-1 is a pseudogene. The CDR3 spans 16 residues. Written as DNA, the CDR3 is TGTGCCAGCAGCACCGCGCTAGCGGGGGGGCCAGGAGAGCAGTACGTC. Translating gives CASSTALAGGPGEQYV.

This chain joins TRBV5-5 and TRBJ1-6; tentatively, D is TRBD1 (6 bases). The germline V gene has CDR1 SGHKS and CDR2 YYEKEE (reference sequence). This CDR3 region has 17 residues. V lost 4 bases to trimming and J lost 9 bases, with 23 bases between them. CDR3: CASSPWTNGGRGSPLHF. CDR3 coding DNA: TGTGCCAGCAGCCCTTGGACAAACGGGGGGCGCGGTTCACCCCTCCACTTT. The whole variable domain, remainder taken from reference TRBV5-5 and TRBJ1-6, is DAGVTQSPTHLIKTRGQQVTLRCSPISGHKSVSWYQQVLGQGPQFIFQYYEKEERGRGNFPDRFSARQFPNYSSELNVNALLLGDSALYLCASSPWTNGGRGSPLHFGNGTRLTVT.

The chain has TRBV6-1 and TRBJ1-6; D gene uncertain. This CDR3 has 14 amino acids. CDR1 is MNHNS, CDR2 SASEGT, per germline. Trimming took 2 bases from V and 9 from J, leaving 11 bases between them. The CDR3 region has the DNA TGTGCCAGCAGTGAACTAATAGGGAGTTCACCCCTCCACTTT. Protein sequence: CASSELIGSSPLHF.

CDR3 coding DNA: TGTGCCAGTAGTATAGACGAGGGGGCGAATCAGCCCCAGCATTTT. This gives the protein CASSIDEGANQPQHF. The chain uses TRBV19 and TRBJ1-5, with 7 nucleotides matching TRBD1. This CDR3 has 15 residues. Germline V gene sequence: CDR1 LNHDA, CDR2 SQIVND (reference sequence). J lost 4 bases, V lost 0 bases, and 3 bases had no gene match.

V is TRBV27 and J is TRBJ2-7, with D unclear. CDR3 size: 13 residues. Germline CDR1 and CDR2: MNHEY and SMNVEV (reference sequence). The germline V and J ends were trimmed by 2 bases and 2 bases, with 7 bases remaining between them. In DNA form, the CDR3 reads TGTGCCAGCAGTTTAGGTCAGACCTACGAGCAGTACGTC. Residues: CASSLGQTYEQYV.

The count of this clone is one. V gene TRBV19 combines with J gene TRBJ2-1; D may be TRBD2 (5 bases). This CDR3 region has 16 residues. The V end lost 0 bases, the J end lost 8 bases, and 17 bases lay between the germline ends. Germline CDR1 LNHDA, CDR2 SQIVND (reference sequence). CDR3 amino acids: CASSIEAAAVLDEQFF. CDR3 bases: TGTGCCAGTAGTATAGAGGCAGCAGCGGTCTTAGATGAGCAGTTCTTC.

The chain links TRBV10-3 to TRBJ2-3; 10 bases are a match to TRBD1. The CDR3 is made up of 18 amino acids. The ends lost 6 bases at V and 3 bases at J; junction bases unmatched: 15. The V gene's germline CDR1 is ENHRY and CDR2 SYGVKD. The CDR3 spells CAISQDRGRTRRTDTQYF. CDR3 DNA sequence: TGTGCCATCAGCCAAGACAGGGGGCGGACGAGAAGGACAGATACGCAGTATTTT.

This chain connects TRBV27 to TRBJ1-6; 7 bases agree with TRBD1. The CDR3 loop spans 15 amino acids. V lost 4 bases to trimming and J lost 6 bases; unmatched junction nucleotides: 6. The V gene's germline CDR1 is MNHEY and CDR2 SMNVEV (reference sequence). For the CDR3, the DNA is TGTGCCAGCAGTTCTAGACAGGGACCTAATTCACCCCTCCACTTT. It specifies CASSSRQGPNSPLHF.